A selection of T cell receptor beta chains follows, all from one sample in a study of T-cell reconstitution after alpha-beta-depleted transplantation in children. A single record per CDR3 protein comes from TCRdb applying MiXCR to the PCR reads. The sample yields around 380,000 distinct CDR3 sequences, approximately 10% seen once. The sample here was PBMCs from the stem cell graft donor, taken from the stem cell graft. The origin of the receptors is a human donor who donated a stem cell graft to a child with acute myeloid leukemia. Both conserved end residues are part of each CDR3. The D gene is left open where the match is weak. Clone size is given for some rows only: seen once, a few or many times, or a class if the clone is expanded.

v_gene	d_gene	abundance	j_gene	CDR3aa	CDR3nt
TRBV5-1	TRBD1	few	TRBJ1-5	CASSLGTGSYQPQHF	TGCGCCAGCAGCTTGGGGACAGGGTCATATCAGCCCCAGCATTTT
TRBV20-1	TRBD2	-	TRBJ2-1	CRGKAPGLAGGTQFNEQFF	TGCAGGGGTAAGGCTCCGGGCTTAGCGGGGGGGACCCAATTTAATGAGCAGTTCTTC
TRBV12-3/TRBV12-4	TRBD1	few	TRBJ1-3	CASSPGQQISGNTIYF	TGTGCCAGCAGCCCGGGACAGCAGATTTCTGGAAACACCATATATTTT
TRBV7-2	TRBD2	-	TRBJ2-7	CASSPRGGRSSYEQYF	TGTGCCAGCAGCCCCCGGGGGGGCCGGAGCTCCTACGAGCAGTACTTC
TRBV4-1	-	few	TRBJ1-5	CASSQEYNQPQHF	TGCGCCAGCAGCCAAGAATATAATCAGCCCCAGCATTTT
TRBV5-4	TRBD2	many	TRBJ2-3	CASSRGLAGVGADTQYF	TGTGCCAGCAGCAGGGGACTAGCGGGAGTGGGGGCAGATACGCAGTATTTT
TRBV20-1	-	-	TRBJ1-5	CSARGGDQAQPQHF	TGCAGTGCTAGAGGAGGAGATCAGGCTCAGCCCCAGCATTTT
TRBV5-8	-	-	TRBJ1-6	CASSLNGPNSPLHF	TGTGCCAGCAGCTTGAACGGACCTAATTCACCCCTCCACTTT
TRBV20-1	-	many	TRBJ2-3	CSAPLLAADTQYF	TGCAGTGCCCCCCTGCTGGCGGCGGATACGCAGTATTTT
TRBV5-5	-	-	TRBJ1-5	CASSEGTAAWPQHF	TGTGCCAGCAGCGAAGGGACGGCGGCATGGCCCCAGCATTTT
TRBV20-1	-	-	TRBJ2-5	CSAGRTGTETQYF	TGCAGTGCCGGGAGGACAGGGACCGAGACCCAGTACTTC
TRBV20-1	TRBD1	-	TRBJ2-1	CSAREGGRNEQFF	TGCAGTGCTAGAGAAGGGGGCCGGAATGAGCAGTTCTTC
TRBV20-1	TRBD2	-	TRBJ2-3	CSAGGTLSNTDTQYF	TGCAGTGCCGGGGGGACTCTCTCCAACACAGATACGCAGTATTTT
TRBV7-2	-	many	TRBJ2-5	CASSSQGRPTGETQYF	TGTGCCAGCAGCTCCCAGGGAAGGCCAACGGGGGAGACCCAGTACTTC
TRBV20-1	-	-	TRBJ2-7	CSAERGTTSEQYF	TGCAGTGCCGAACGAGGGACGACCTCCGAGCAGTACTTC
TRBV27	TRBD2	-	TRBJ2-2	CASSFSGGYTGELFF	TGTGCCAGCAGTTTCAGCGGGGGATACACCGGGGAGCTGTTTTTT
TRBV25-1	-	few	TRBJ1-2	CASSELGPYYGYTF	TGTGCCAGCAGTGAATTGGGGCCCTACTATGGCTACACCTTC
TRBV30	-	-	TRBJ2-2	CASSRHLNTGELFF	TGTGCCTCGTCGCGACATCTGAACACCGGGGAGCTGTTTTTT
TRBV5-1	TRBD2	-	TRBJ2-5	CASSFIFGTSGRETQYF	TGCGCCAGCAGCTTTATCTTCGGGACTAGCGGGAGAGAGACCCAGTACTTC
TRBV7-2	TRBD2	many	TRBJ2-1	CASRGLARGVEQFF	TGTGCCAGCAGAGGACTAGCGAGAGGGGTTGAGCAGTTCTTC
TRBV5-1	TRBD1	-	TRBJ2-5	CASSMGTGFEKTQYF	TGCGCCAGCAGCATGGGGACAGGGTTCGAGAAGACCCAGTACTTC
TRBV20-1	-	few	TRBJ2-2	CSARGHGSTGELFF	TGCAGTGCTAGAGGTCATGGGAGCACCGGGGAGCTGTTTTTT
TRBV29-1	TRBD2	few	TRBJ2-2	CSAQRGATGELFF	TGCAGCGCCCAGCGGGGGGCCACCGGGGAGCTGTTTTTT
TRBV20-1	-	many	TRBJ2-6	CSATHQGRLSGANVLTF	TGCAGTGCTACCCACCAGGGACGTCTCTCTGGGGCCAACGTCCTGACTTTC
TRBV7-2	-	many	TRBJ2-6	CASSFTGSGANVLTF	TGTGCCAGCAGCTTCACAGGGTCTGGGGCCAACGTCCTGACTTTC
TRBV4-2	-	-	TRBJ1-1	CASSPGHFGEAFF	TGTGCCAGCAGCCCAGGACACTTCGGGGAAGCTTTCTTT
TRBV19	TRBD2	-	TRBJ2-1	CASSIMKGSGASSYNEQFF	TGTGCCAGTAGTATCATGAAGGGTAGCGGGGCCAGCTCCTACAATGAGCAGTTCTTC
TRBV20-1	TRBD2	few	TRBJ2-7	CSAQKWEGRAYEQYF	TGCAGTGCCCAAAAGTGGGAGGGCCGGGCTTACGAGCAGTACTTC
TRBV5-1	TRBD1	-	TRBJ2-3	CASSSGQGAGDTQYF	TGCGCCAGCAGCTCCGGACAGGGGGCGGGAGATACGCAGTATTTT
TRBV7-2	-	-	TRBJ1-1	CASSVRPRGGTEAFF	TGTGCCAGCAGCGTAAGACCTAGGGGAGGCACTGAAGCTTTCTTT
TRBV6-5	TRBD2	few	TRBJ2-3	CASSYQGLAGGTTDTQYF	TGTGCCAGCAGTTACCAGGGACTAGCGGGGGGGACCACAGATACGCAGTATTTT
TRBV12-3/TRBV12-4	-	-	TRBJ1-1	CASSFQGWNTEAFF	TGTGCCAGCAGTTTTCAGGGTTGGAACACTGAAGCTTTCTTT
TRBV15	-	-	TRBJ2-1	CATRGSYNEQFF	TGTGCCACCCGAGGAAGCTACAATGAGCAGTTCTTC
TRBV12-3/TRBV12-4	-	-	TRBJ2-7	CASSLAADPYEQYF	TGTGCCAGCAGCCTTGCGGCGGACCCCTACGAGCAGTACTTC
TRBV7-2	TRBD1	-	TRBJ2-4	CASSLGGTVYPIQYF	TGTGCCAGCAGCTTAGGGGGGACAGTTTATCCTATTCAGTACTTC
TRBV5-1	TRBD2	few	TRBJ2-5	CASSLVTSGRVEETQYF	TGCGCCAGCAGCTTGGTTACTAGCGGGAGAGTGGAAGAGACCCAGTACTTC
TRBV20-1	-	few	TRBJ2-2	CSAREQYTGELFF	TGCAGTGCTAGAGAACAGTACACCGGGGAGCTGTTTTTT
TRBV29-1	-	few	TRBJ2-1	CSVGQVINNEQFF	TGCAGCGTTGGACAGGTGATAAACAATGAGCAGTTCTTC
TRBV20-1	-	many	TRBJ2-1	CSVSSRALLEQFF	TGCAGTGTCTCATCCCGGGCGCTTCTCGAGCAGTTCTTC
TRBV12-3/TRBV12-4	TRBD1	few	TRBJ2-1	CASRRPQGAVNEQFF	TGTGCCAGCAGACGGCCACAGGGGGCGGTCAATGAGCAGTTCTTC
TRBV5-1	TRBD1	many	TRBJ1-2	CASRGTGFNYGYTF	TGCGCCAGCAGAGGGACAGGGTTTAACTATGGCTACACCTTC
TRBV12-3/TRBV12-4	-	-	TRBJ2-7	CASSFGPGEQYF	TGTGCCAGCAGTTTTGGCCCGGGCGAGCAGTACTTC
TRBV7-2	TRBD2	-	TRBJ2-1	CASSLVPGGYNEQFF	TGTGCCAGCAGCCTCGTTCCGGGGGGGTACAATGAGCAGTTCTTC
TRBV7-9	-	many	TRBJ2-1	CASSPADEQFF	TGTGCCAGCAGCCCCGCTGATGAGCAGTTCTTC
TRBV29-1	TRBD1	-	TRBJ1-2	CSVEDFDRGNYGYTF	TGCAGCGTTGAAGATTTTGACAGGGGTAACTATGGCTACACCTTC
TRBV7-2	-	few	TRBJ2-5	CASSHRDLLQETQYF	TGTGCCAGCAGCCATCGAGACTTGTTACAAGAGACCCAGTACTTC
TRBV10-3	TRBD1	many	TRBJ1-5	CAISLGQGERPQHF	TGTGCCATCAGCCTAGGACAGGGCGAGAGGCCCCAGCATTTT
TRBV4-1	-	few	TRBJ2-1	CASSPEVGGAYNEQFF	TGCGCCAGCAGCCCAGAAGTCGGGGGAGCCTACAATGAGCAGTTCTTC
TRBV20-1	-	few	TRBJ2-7	CSARRGIVKEQYF	TGCAGTGCTAGGCGCGGGATAGTGAAGGAGCAGTACTTC
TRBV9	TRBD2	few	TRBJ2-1	CASSVGLADGNEQFF	TGTGCCAGCAGCGTAGGACTAGCTGACGGCAATGAGCAGTTCTTC
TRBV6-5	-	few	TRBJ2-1	CASKAHNEQFF	TGTGCCAGCAAGGCACACAATGAGCAGTTCTTC
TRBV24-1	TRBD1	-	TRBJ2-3	CATSEGQGGTDTQYF	TGTGCCACCAGTGAAGGACAGGGGGGCACAGATACGCAGTATTTT
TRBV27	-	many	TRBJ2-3	CASRPRGGGTDTQYF	TGTGCCAGCAGGCCACGGGGCGGGGGCACAGATACGCAGTATTTT
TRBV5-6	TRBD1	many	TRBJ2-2	CASSSVTGDTGTGELFF	TGTGCCAGCAGCTCAGTCACAGGGGACACAGGCACCGGGGAGCTGTTTTTT
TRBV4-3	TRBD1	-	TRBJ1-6	CASSQDFGTVNSPLHF	TGCGCCAGCAGCCAAGATTTTGGGACAGTGAATTCACCCCTCCACTTT
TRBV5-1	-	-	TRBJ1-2	CASSLGSTSNYGYTF	TGCGCCAGCAGCTTGGGTTCAACTTCTAACTATGGCTACACCTTC
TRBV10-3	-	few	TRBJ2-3	CAISGGSADTQYF	TGTGCCATCAGTGGTGGATCGGCAGATACGCAGTATTTT
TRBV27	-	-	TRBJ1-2	CASSTKGRNYGYTF	TGTGCCAGCAGTACGAAGGGACGAAACTATGGCTACACCTTC
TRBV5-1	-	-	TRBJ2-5	CASSWGRDSGTQYF	TGCGCCAGCAGCTGGGGTCGGGACTCCGGGACCCAGTACTTC